The next 27 T cell receptor beta chains were all read from a single sample in a study of T cell responses to AZD1222 COVID-19 vaccine (dated by TCRdb to the early 2020s). Library generation was performed with the immunoSEQ multiplex PCR assay. In TCRdb, the immuneACCESS table is reduced to in-frame sequences with V and J assigned. These tables do not hold every clone; where another copy was compared, an unresolved V gene accounts for under half, and the others remain unexplained. The sample table lists just under 35,000 clones, around nine tenths of them with a count of one. About 7% of the sample rests with the top ten. Taken with the paper, the label for time point translates to: baseline before first vaccination. The sequencing here drew on peripheral blood, taken on day 0 of AZD1222 vaccination. The origin of the receptors is an adult in good health.

This clone was seen a handful of times. V and J are TRBV2 and TRBJ1-4; D unclear. Germline lookup yields CDR1 SNHLY and CDR2 FYNNEI. V was trimmed by 0 bases and J by 10 bases, leaving 6 bases between them. CDR3 length: 12 amino acids. The CDR3 DNA sequence: TGTGCCAGCAGTGAAGCGCTTGGAAAACTGTTTTTT. Protein product: CASSEALGKLFF.

This CDR3 is CASSPGGTSGLNEQFF. CDR3 bases: TGTGCCAGCAGCCCCGGGGGGACTAGCGGCCTTAATGAGCAGTTCTTC. The chain has TRBV7-3 and TRBJ2-1, with 11 nucleotides matching TRBD2. CDR3 size: 16 residues. Germline V lookup: CDR1 SGHTA, CDR2 FQGTGA. V lost 5 bases to trimming and J lost 7 bases; unmatched junction nucleotides: 10. The variable domain in full, with the rest retrieved from reference TRBV7-3 and TRBJ2-1, is GAGVSQTPSNKVTEKGKYVELRCDPISGHTALYWYRQSLGQGPEFLIYFQGTGAADDSGLPNDRFFAVRPEGSVSTLKIQRTERGDSAVYLCASSPGGTSGLNEQFFGPGTRLTVL.

The rearrangement uses TRBV25-1 and TRBJ2-7; 7 bases agree with TRBD2. The CDR3 runs to 14 residues. Germline values: CDR1 MGHDK, CDR2 SYGVNS. V trimming: 3 bases; J trimming: 8 bases; junction bases outside the gene matches: 10. CDR3 amino acids: CASSEAGAGRQQYF. The CDR3 nucleotides read TGTGCCAGCAGTGAGGCGGGAGCAGGGAGGCAGCAGTACTTC.

This chain links TRBV5-4 with TRBJ2-5; TRBD1 or TRBD2 may be the D gene (5 bases each). V lost 4 bases, J lost 9 bases, and 13 bases lay in between. Germline CDR1 and CDR2: SGHNT and YYREEE (reference sequence). The length of the CDR3 is 12 residues. In nucleotides, the CDR3 is TGTGCCAGCAGCGGGTCGACGGGACCCCAGTACTTC. Amino acid sequence: CASSGSTGPQYF.

The chain is built from TRBV19 and TRBJ2-6; TRBD1 aligns across 8 bases. The J segment lost 2 bases and the V segment lost 5 bases, leaving 8 bases of the junction unmatched. Per germline, CDR1 LNHDA and CDR2 SQIVND (reference sequence). This CDR3 spans 17 amino acids. The DNA of the CDR3 is TGTGCCAGTAGTCAGGGGGCGGCCATGGCTGGGGCCAACGTCCTGACTTTC. Translating gives CASSQGAAMAGANVLTF. Supplemented by reference TRBV19 and TRBJ2-6, the full variable domain reads DGGITQSPKYLFRKEGQNVTLSCEQNLNHDAMYWYRQDPGQGLRLIYYSQIVNDFQKGDIAEGYSVSREKKESFPLTVTSAQKNPTAFYLCASSQGAAMAGANVLTFGAGSRLTVL.

The chain uses TRBV10-1 and TRBJ2-1, with D tentatively TRBD1 (5 bases). Germline V gene data show CDR1 as WNHNN and CDR2 as SYGVQD (reference sequence). V lost 4 bases and J lost 7, with 11 bases in between. The CDR3 is 13 residues long. This CDR3 reads CASSVTRDNEQFF. The CDR3 DNA reads as TGCGCCAGCAGTGTAACCAGGGATAATGAGCAGTTCTTC.

The chain combines TRBV7-9 with TRBJ2-5; D gene ambiguous. CDR1 is SEHNR, CDR2 FQNEAQ, per germline (reference sequence). The CDR3 length is 13 residues. V was clipped by 1 base and J by 5 bases, with 8 bases between them. The DNA of the CDR3 is TGTGCCAGCAGCTTAGGGTTGCGTGAGACCCAGTACTTC. Protein product: CASSLGLRETQYF.

This clone was picked up a small number of times. The chain carries TRBV28 and TRBJ1-2; maybe TRBD1 (5 bases). The CDR3 extends over 16 amino acids. Between the trimmed V and J ends, which lost 10 bases and 6 bases, there was a span of 27 bases. Per the germline V gene, CDR1 is MDHEN and CDR2 is SYDVKM. The CDR3, as DNA: TGTGCCACCAACAGCTCTCCAGGGCGAGGGGAGAATGGCTACACCTTC. Its translation: CATNSSPGRGENGYTF.

The chain carries TRBV6-2 or TRBV6-3 and TRBJ1-1; D may be TRBD1 (5 bases). Germline V gene data show CDR1 as MNHEY and CDR2 as SVGEGT. The CDR3 covers 13 residues. Between the trimmed V and J ends, which lost 2 bases and 2 bases, there was a span of 6 bases. CDR3 nucleotide sequence: TGTGCCAGCAGTTACCGGGACAACACTGAAGCTTTCTTT. Translating it yields CASSYRDNTEAFF.

This clone was recorded only once. The J gene is TRBJ2-3, the V gene TRBV28; D tentatively fits TRBD1 or TRBD2 (5 bases each). V was pared by 7 bases and J by 4 bases, with 18 bases between. This CDR3 spans 15 amino acids. Germline V gene data show CDR1 as MDHEN and CDR2 as SYDVKM. The CDR3 reads CASNSARDGADTQYF. CDR3 bases: TGTGCCAGCAACTCAGCCCGGGACGGGGCAGATACGCAGTATTTT.

The chain recombines TRBV7-9 with TRBJ1-1; D ambiguous. Germline V lookup: CDR1 SEHNR, CDR2 FQNEAQ (reference sequence). Trimming removed 5 bases from V and 6 bases from J, with 13 bases in between. This CDR3 is 13 amino acids long. CDR3 sequence: CASSPISGAEAFF. As DNA, the CDR3 is TGTGCCAGCAGCCCCATCAGTGGGGCTGAAGCTTTCTTT.

This chain uses TRBV28 with TRBJ1-3, with D possibly TRBD1 on 6 matching bases. Germline V gene sequence: CDR1 MDHEN, CDR2 SYDVKM. The CDR3 spans 14 residues. V was trimmed by 6 bases and J by 0 bases, leaving 9 bases between them. CDR3 nucleotide sequence: TGTGCCAGCAGGAAAGGGGGCTCTGGAAACACCATATATTTT. Protein sequence: CASRKGGSGNTIYF.

The chain is built from TRBV9 and TRBJ1-5; the D is unclear. This CDR3 spans 15 amino acids. From germline, CDR1 is SGDLS and CDR2 YYNGEE. Deletions cut 3 bases from V and 4 bases from J, with 14 bases between. CDR3 amino acids: CASSASGAGNQPQHF. Written as DNA, the CDR3 is TGTGCCAGCAGCGCCTCAGGAGCCGGGAATCAGCCCCAGCATTTT.

The rearrangement links TRBV27 to TRBJ1-1; possible D gene TRBD1, 5 bases. Trimming left V 2 bases short and J 1 base short, with 8 bases between. The length of the CDR3 is 14 residues. Germline CDR1 reads MNHEY; CDR2 reads SMNVEV (reference sequence). The CDR3 region has the DNA TGTGCCAGCAGTTTAATGGGGGGGAACACTGAAGCTTTCTTT. Amino acid sequence: CASSLMGGNTEAFF.

This clone occurred a few times. V gene TRBV2 combines with J gene TRBJ1-6; 9 bases align to TRBD1. This CDR3 region has 15 residues. Germline V gives CDR1 SNHLY, CDR2 FYNNEI. The J segment lost 7 bases and the V segment lost 5 bases, leaving 6 bases of the junction unmatched. This CDR3 is CASSLTGTGNSPLHF. The CDR3 coding sequence is TGTGCCAGCAGTTTGACCGGGACAGGGAATTCACCCCTCCACTTT.

The J gene is TRBJ1-4, the V gene TRBV5-4; possible D gene TRBD1, 6 bases. CDR3 length: 15 residues. From germline, CDR1 is SGHNT and CDR2 YYREEE (reference sequence). The V end lost 5 bases, the J end lost 4 bases, and 15 bases lay between the germline ends. The CDR3 DNA follows: TGTGCCAGCAGAACTGGAGGACAGAGTAATGAAAAACTGTTTTTT. Amino acids: CASRTGGQSNEKLFF.

The CDR3 loop is CAWSVNAYEQYF. The CDR3 nucleotides read TGTGCCTGGAGTGTTAATGCTTACGAGCAGTACTTC. The rearrangement joins TRBV30 to TRBJ2-7, with D unresolved. The CDR3 is made up of 12 amino acids. The V end was cut by 0 bases, the J end by 4 bases, with 7 bases between. Germline V gene data show CDR1 as GTSNPN and CDR2 as SVGIG (reference sequence).

The chain recombines TRBV5-1 with TRBJ2-3, with 14 nucleotides matching TRBD2. The trim removed 7 bases at V and 9 bases at J, leaving 13 bases unmatched. The length of the CDR3 is 16 residues. The V gene's germline CDR1 is SGHRS and CDR2 YFSETQ. DNA for the CDR3: TGCGCCAGCGGCGGACTAGCGGGGGGAACTAGTGGCACGCAGTATTTT. Its protein is CASGGLAGGTSGTQYF.

V is TRBV6-4 and J is TRBJ1-6, with D uncertain. Trimming left V 5 bases short and J 0 bases short, with 5 bases between. The CDR3 is made up of 14 amino acids. CDR1 and CDR2 (germline): MRHNA, SNTAGT. Written as DNA, the CDR3 is TGTGCCAGCAGTCCAGACTCCTATAATTCACCCCTCCACTTT. Its protein is CASSPDSYNSPLHF.

The chain combines TRBV4-3 with TRBJ1-1, with D uncertain. Germline lookup yields CDR1 LGHNA and CDR2 YSLEER. V was pared by 0 bases and J by 5 bases, with 7 bases between. The CDR3 spans 13 residues. The DNA of the CDR3 is TGCGCCAGCAGCCAAGAGCCACGGACTGAAGCTTTCTTT. It yields the protein CASSQEPRTEAFF.

The CDR3 DNA follows: TGTGCCAGCAGTTCGCGTCCGGGACCCCTAATGGAGGGCTACACCTTC. Residues: CASSSRPGPLMEGYTF. The chain carries TRBV6-5 and TRBJ1-2; D may be TRBD1 (5 bases). V lost 4 bases and J lost 8, with 23 bases in between. This CDR3 is built from 16 residues. From germline, CDR1 is MNHEY and CDR2 SVGAGI.

V gene TRBV19 combines with J gene TRBJ2-7, with 13 bases lining up with TRBD2. Germline values: CDR1 LNHDA, CDR2 SQIVND (reference sequence). The trim removed 4 bases at V and 1 base at J, leaving 4 bases unmatched. This CDR3 is built from 16 residues. The CDR3 bases are TGTGCCAGTAGTACCGCGACTAGCGGGGGGTCCTACGAGCAGTACTTC. Protein product: CASSTATSGGSYEQYF. The variable domain in full, completed from reference TRBV19 and TRBJ2-7, reads DGGITQSPKYLFRKEGQNVTLSCEQNLNHDAMYWYRQDPGQGLRLIYYSQIVNDFQKGDIAEGYSVSREKKESFPLTVTSAQKNPTAFYLCASSTATSGGSYEQYFGPGTRLTVT.

V gene TRBV4-1 combines with J gene TRBJ1-4, with 7 bases fitting TRBD1. The CDR3 runs to 15 residues. The V segment lost 0 bases and the J segment 8 bases; nucleotides outside the gene matches: 6. Germline V gives CDR1 MGHRA, CDR2 YSYEKL. CDR3 region: CASSQDGSRGEKLFF. CDR3 nucleotides: TGCGCCAGCAGCCAAGATGGTTCCAGGGGGGAAAAACTGTTTTTT.

This clone was detected once. V and J are TRBV19 and TRBJ2-2, with TRBD1 as a possible D gene (6 bases). Germline V gene data show CDR1 as LNHDA and CDR2 as SQIVND (reference sequence). Trimming shortened V by 10 bases and J by 0 bases, and 24 bases separated the two germline ends. The CDR3 contains 18 residues. CDR3 coding DNA: TGTGCCACCTCGGACAGCCCGAACTCTTTCGCGAACACCGGGGAGCTGTTTTTT. It is translated as CATSDSPNSFANTGELFF.

On this clone: One junction end does not reproduce the germline sequence, and a read error may be involved. This chain connects TRBV11-2 to TRBJ2-2; perhaps TRBD2 as D (5 bases). CDR1 is SGHAT and CDR2 is FQNNGV in the germline V gene. The CDR3 runs to 15 residues. CDR3: CASSLNRASTGELLF. The CDR3 nucleotides read TGTGCCAGCAGCTTAAACAGAGCGAGCACCGGGGAGCTGCTTTTT.

The V call is TRBV14, the J call TRBJ1-2; TRBD1 matches 7 bases. CDR3 size: 14 residues. J gave up 4 bases and V 4 bases, and 6 bases lay outside the gene matches. The V gene's germline CDR1 is SGHDN and CDR2 FVKESK. The CDR3 coding sequence is TGTGCCAGCAGCCCGCTTGGACAGGCCTATGGCTACACCTTC. Its translation is CASSPLGQAYGYTF.

The chain uses TRBV7-2 and TRBJ1-2; D is unresolved. Trimming stripped 1 base from V and 9 bases from J, with 12 bases between. This CDR3 is 13 amino acids long. CDR1 is SGHTA, CDR2 FQGNSA, per germline. The CDR3 DNA reads as TGTGCCAGCAGCTTAGAGGCCGCCGATAGCTACACCTTC. Translation gives CASSLEAADSYTF. The full variable domain, in which reference TRBV7-2 and TRBJ1-2 provide the parts outside the CDR3, is GAGVSQSPSNKVTEKGKDVELRCDPISGHTALYWYRQSLGQGLEFLIYFQGNSAPDKSGLPSDRFSAERTGGSVSTLTIQRTQQEDSAVYLCASSLEAADSYTFGSGTRLTVV.